This record covers a single TCR beta chain. Its antigen is undetermined. Method: immunoSEQ multiplex PCR; TCRdb's copy keeps in-frame clones and lacks some. Among about 33,000 clones listed, 90% to 95% were seen once. These data belong to a study of circulating and synovial CD4+ cells in juvenile arthritis. General study results and limits: Circulating pathogenic-like lymphocytes shared a substantially higher fraction of CDR3 sequences with synovium than bulk blood.

The germline gives CDR1 SQVTM, CDR2 ANQGSEA. The CDR3 contains 14 residues. Deletions cut 4 bases from V and 3 bases from J, with 15 bases between. The clonotype was recovered from a human donor with juvenile idiopathic arthritis. This sequence joins TRBV29-1 and TRBJ1-1; possibly TRBD1 for D (5 bases). Sample: CD4+ T cells from blood. CDR3 amino acids: CSVGYRTRDTEAFF. CDR3 DNA: TGCAGCGTTGGGTACCGGACAAGGGACACTGAAGCTTTCTTT.